Included here is one TCR beta chain sequence, with context. Sequencing used immunoSEQ multiplex PCR; TCRdb keeps in-frame clones, though not all of them. The sample records roughly 120,000 clones, around 89% being singletons. The source of the sample is a study of control samples from healthy donors and cancer patients. This clonotype was obtained from a woman between 70 and 85 years old in good health. Sequences were obtained from blood.

CDR3: CASSQDMGQGFKKLFF. The CDR3 DNA follows: TGCGCCAGCAGCCAAGACATGGGACAGGGATTCAAAAAACTGTTTTTT. V gene TRBV4-1 combines with J gene TRBJ1-4; 9 nucleotides line up with TRBD1. The CDR3 extends over 16 amino acids. The germline CDR1 and CDR2 sequences are MGHRA and YSYEKL. V was clipped by 0 bases and J by 9 bases; unmatched bases: 8.